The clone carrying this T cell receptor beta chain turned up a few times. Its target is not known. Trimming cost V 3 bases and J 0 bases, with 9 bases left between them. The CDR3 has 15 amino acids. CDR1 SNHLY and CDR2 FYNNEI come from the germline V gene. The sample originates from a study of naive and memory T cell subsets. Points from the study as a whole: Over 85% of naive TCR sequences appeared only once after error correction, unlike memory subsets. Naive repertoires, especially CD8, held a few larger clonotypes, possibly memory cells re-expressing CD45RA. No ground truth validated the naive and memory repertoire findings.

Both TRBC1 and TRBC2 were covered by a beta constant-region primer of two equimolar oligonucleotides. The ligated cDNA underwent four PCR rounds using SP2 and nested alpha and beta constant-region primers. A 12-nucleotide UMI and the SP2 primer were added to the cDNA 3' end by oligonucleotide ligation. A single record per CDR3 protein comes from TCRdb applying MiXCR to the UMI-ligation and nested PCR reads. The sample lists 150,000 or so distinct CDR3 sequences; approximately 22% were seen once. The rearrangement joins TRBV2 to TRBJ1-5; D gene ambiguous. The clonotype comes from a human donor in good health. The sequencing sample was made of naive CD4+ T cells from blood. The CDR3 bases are TGTGCCAGCAGTGAGTGGAGTTATAGCAATCAGCCCCAGCATTTT. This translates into CASSEWSYSNQPQHF.